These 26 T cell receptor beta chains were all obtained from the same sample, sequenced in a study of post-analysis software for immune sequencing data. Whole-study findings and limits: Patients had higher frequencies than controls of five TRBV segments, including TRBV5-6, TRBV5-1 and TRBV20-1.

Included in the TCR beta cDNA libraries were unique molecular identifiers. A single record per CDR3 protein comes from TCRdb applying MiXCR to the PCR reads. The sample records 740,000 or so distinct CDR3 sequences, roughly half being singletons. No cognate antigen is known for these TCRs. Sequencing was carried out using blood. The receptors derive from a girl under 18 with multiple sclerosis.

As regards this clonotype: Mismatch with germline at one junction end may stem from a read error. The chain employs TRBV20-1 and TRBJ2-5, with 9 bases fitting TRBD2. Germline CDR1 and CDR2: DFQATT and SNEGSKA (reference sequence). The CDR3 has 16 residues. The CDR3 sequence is CSVRDLAGGEQETQYF. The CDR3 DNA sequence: TGCAGTGTTAGAGATCTGGCGGGGGGGGAGCAAGAGACCCAGTACTTC.

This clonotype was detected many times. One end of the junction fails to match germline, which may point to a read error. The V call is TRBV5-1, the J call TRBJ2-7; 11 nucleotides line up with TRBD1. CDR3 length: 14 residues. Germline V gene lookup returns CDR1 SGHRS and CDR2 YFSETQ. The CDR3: CASSYGTGGYEQYF. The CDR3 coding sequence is TGTGCCAGCAGCTACGGGACAGGGGGCTACGAGCAGTACTTC.

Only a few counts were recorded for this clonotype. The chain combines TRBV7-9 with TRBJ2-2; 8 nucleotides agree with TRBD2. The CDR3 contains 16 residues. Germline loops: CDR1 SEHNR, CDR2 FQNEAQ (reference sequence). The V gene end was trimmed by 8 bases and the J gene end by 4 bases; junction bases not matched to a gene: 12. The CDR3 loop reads CASQSRREGPTGELFF. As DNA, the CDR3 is TGTGCCAGCCAGTCCAGACGGGAGGGCCCCACCGGGGAGCTGTTTTTT.

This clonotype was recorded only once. The CDR3 sequence is CASRMGAGAGNIQYF. DNA for the CDR3: TGTGCCAGCAGGATGGGCGCCGGGGCGGGGAACATTCAGTACTTC. The chain carries TRBV12-3 or TRBV12-4 and TRBJ2-4; the D gene is possibly TRBD2 (6 bases). The V end was cut by 6 bases, the J end by 7 bases, with 19 bases between. The CDR3 extends over 15 amino acids.

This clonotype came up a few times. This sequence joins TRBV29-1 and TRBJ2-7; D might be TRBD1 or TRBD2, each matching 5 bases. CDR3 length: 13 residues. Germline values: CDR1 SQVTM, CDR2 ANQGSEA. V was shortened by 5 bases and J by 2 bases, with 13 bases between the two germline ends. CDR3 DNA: TGCAGCGTTTCCTGGGTGGGACCCTACGAGCAGTACTTC. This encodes CSVSWVGPYEQYF.

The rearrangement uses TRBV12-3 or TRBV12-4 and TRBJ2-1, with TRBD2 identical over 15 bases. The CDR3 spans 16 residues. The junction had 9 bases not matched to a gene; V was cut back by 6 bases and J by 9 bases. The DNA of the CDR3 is TGTGCCAGCAGGCCAGGGACTAGCGGGGGGCAGGGTGAGCAGTTCTTC. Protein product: CASRPGTSGGQGEQFF.

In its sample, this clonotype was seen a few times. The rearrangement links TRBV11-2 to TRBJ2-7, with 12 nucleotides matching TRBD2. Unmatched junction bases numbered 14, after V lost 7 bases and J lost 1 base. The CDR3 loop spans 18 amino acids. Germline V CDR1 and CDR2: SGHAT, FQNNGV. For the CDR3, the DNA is TGTGCCAGCACCAACAGAGTTATGACTAGCGGGAGATCCTACGAGCAGTACTTC. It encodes CASTNRVMTSGRSYEQYF.

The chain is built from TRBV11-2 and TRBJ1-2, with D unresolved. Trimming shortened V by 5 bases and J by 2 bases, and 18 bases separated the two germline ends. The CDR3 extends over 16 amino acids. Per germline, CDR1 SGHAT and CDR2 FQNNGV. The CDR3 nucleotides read TGTGCCAGCAGCCCACTACGAGAAGGCACGAACTATGGCTACACCTTC. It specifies CASSPLREGTNYGYTF.

DNA of the CDR3: TGTGCCAGCAGCTTAGAAGGGTACTTGAACACTGAAGCTTTCTTT. The encoded protein is CASSLEGYLNTEAFF. The chain recombines TRBV7-8 with TRBJ1-1; D is uncertain. Germline loops: CDR1 SGHVS, CDR2 FQNEAQ. Trimming removed 1 base at V and 0 bases at J, with 9 bases between. The CDR3 length is 15 residues.

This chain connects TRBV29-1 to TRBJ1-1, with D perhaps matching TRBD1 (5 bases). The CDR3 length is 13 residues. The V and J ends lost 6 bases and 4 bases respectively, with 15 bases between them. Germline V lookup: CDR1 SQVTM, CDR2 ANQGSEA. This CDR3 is CSVARVLGTEAFF. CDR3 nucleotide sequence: TGCAGCGTAGCCAGGGTTTTGGGCACTGAAGCTTTCTTT.

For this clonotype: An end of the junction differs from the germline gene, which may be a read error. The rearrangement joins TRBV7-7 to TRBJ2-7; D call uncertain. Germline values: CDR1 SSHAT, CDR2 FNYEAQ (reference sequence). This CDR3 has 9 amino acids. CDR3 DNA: TGTGCTAGCAGCTGCCTCAAGTACTTC. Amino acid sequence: CASSCLKYF.

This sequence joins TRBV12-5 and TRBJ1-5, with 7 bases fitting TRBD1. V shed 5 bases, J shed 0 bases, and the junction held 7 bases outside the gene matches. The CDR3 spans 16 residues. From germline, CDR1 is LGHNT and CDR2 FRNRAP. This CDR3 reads CASGLGQFNSNQPQHF. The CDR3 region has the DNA TGTGCTAGTGGTCTGGGACAGTTTAATAGCAATCAGCCCCAGCATTTT.

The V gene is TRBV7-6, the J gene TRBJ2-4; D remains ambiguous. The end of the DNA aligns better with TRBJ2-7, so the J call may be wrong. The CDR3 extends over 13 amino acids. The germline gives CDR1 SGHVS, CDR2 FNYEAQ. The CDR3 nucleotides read TGTGCCAGCAGCGAGGTTAGGTCCTACGAGCAGTACTTC. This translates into CASSEVRSYEQYF.

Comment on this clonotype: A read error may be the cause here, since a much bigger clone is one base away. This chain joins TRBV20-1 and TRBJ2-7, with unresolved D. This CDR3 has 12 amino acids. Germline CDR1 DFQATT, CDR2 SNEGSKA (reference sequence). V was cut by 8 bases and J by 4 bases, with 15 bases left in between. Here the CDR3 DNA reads TGCAGTACTCACAGCCCCGCTTACGAGCAGTACTTC. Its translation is CSTHSPAYEQYF.

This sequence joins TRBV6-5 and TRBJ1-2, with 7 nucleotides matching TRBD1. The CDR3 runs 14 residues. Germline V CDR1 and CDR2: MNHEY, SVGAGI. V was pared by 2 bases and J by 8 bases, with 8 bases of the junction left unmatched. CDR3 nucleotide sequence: TGTGCCAGCAGTTACCCACAGGGGAGAGGAGGCTACACCTTC. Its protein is CASSYPQGRGGYTF.

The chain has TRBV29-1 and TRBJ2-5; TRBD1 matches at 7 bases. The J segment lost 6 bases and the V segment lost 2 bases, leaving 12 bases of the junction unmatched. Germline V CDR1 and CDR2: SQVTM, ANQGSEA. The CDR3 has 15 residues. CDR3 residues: CSVEPGTGVLKTQYF. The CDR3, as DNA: TGCAGCGTTGAACCTGGTACAGGGGTTCTGAAGACCCAGTACTTC.

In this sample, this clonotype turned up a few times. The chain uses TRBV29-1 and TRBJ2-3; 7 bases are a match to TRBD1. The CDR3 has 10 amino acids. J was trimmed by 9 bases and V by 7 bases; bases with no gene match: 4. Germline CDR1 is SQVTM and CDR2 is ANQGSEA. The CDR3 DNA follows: TGCAGCGCCAAACAGGGGACGCAGTATTTT. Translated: CSAKQGTQYF.

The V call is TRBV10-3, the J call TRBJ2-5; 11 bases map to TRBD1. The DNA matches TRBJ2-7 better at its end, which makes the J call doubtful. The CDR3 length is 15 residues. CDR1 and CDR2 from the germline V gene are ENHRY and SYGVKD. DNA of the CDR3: TGTGCCATCAGTGAGGGTTGGACAGGGGGCCTCGAGCAGTACTTC. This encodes CAISEGWTGGLEQYF.

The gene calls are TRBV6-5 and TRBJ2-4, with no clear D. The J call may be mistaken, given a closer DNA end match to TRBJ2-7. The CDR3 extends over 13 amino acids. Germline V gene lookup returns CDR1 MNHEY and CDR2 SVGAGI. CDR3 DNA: TGTGCCAGCTCCAAATACTTCTCCTACGAGCAGTACTTC. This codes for CASSKYFSYEQYF.

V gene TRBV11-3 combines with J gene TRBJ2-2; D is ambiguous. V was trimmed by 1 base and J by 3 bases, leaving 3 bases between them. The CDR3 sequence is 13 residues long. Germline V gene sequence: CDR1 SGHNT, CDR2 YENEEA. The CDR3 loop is CASSLGDTGELFF. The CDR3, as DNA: TGTGCCAGCAGCTTAGGGGACACCGGGGAGCTGTTTTTT.

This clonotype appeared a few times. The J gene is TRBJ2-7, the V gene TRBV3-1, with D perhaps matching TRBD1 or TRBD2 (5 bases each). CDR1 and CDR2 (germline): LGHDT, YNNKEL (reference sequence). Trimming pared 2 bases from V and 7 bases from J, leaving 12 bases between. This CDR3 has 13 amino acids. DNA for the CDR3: TGTGCCAGCAGCCAATACGGGGCTGGGGAGCAGTACTTC. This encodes CASSQYGAGEQYF.

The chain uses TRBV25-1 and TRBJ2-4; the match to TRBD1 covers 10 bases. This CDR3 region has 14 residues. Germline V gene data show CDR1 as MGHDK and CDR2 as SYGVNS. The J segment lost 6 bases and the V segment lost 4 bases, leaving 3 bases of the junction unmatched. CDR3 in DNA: TGTGCCAGCAGTGGAAGGACAGGGGGAAACATTCAGTACTTC. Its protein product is CASSGRTGGNIQYF.

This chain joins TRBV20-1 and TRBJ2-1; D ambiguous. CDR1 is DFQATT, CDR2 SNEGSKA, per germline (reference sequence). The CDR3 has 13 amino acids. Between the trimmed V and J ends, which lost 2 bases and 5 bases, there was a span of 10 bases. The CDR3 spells CSARSELNNEQFF. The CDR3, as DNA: TGCAGTGCTAGATCTGAGCTCAACAATGAGCAGTTCTTC.

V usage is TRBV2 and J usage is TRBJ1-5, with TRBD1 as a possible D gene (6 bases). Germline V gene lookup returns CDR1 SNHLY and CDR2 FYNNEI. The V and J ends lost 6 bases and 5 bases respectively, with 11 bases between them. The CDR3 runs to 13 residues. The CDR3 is CASSNRVDQPQHF. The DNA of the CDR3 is TGTGCCAGCAGCAACAGGGTTGATCAGCCCCAGCATTTT.

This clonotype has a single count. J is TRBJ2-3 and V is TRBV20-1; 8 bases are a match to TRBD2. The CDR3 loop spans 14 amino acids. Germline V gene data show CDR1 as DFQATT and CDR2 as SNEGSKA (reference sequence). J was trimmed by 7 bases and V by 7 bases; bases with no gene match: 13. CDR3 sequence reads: CSGTPGLGQYTQYF. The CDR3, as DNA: TGCAGTGGTACGCCGGGACTAGGGCAGTATACGCAGTATTTT.

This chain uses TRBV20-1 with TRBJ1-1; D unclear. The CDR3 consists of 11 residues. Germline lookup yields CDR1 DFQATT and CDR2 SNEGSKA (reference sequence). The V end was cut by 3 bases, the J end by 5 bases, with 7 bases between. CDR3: CSASMRTEAFF. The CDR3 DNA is TGCAGTGCTAGTATGCGGACTGAAGCTTTCTTT.